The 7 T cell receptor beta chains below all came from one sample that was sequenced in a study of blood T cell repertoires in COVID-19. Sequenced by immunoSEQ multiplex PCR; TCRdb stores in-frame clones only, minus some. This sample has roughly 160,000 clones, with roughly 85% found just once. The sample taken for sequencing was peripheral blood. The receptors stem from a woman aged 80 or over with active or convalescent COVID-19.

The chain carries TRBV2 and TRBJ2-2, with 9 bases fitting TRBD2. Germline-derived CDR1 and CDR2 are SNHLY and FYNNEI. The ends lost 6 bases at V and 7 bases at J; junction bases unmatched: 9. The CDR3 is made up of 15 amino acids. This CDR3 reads CASSVEGLAGGELFF. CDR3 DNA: TGTGCCAGCAGCGTCGAGGGACTAGCTGGCGGGGAGCTGTTTTTT. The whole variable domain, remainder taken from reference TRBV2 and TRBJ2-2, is EPEVTQTPSHQVTQMGQEVILRCVPISNHLYFYWYRQILGQKVEFLVSFYNNEISEKSEIFDDQFSVERPDGSNFTLKIRSTKLEDSAMYFCASSVEGLAGGELFFGEGSRLTVL.

The CDR3 sequence: CASSPDPGEKLFF. In nucleotides, the CDR3 is TGTGCCAGCTCACCGGACCCGGGGGAAAAACTGTTTTTT. The chain links TRBV18 to TRBJ1-4; no firm D call. Looked up from germline, CDR1 is KGHSH and CDR2 is LQKENI. V dropped 3 bases and J dropped 8 bases, with 10 bases sitting between them. This CDR3 has 13 amino acids.

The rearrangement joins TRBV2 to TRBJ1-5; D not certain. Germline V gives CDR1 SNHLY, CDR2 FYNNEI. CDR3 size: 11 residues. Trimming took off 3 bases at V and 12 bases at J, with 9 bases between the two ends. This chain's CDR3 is CASSDEGFQHF. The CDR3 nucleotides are TGTGCCAGCAGTGATGAGGGTTTCCAGCATTTT.

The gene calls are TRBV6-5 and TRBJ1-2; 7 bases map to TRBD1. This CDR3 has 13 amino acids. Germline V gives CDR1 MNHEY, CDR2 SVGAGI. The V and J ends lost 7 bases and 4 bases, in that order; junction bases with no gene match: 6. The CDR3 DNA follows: TGTGCCAGCATAACACAGGGGACCTATGGCTACACCTTC. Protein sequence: CASITQGTYGYTF.

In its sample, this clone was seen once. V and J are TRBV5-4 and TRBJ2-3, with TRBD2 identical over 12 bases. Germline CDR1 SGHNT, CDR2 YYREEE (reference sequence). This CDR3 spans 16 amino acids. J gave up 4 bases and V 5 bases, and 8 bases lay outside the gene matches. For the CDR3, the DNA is TGTGCCAGCAGGTCGACTAGCGGGAGACTTGCAGATACGCAGTATTTT. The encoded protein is CASRSTSGRLADTQYF.

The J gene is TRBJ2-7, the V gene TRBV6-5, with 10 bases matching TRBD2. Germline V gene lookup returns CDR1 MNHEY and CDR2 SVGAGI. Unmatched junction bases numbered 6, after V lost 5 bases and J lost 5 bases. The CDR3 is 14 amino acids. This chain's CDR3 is CASSPAGGPDEQYF. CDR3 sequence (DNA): TGTGCCAGCAGTCCAGCGGGAGGGCCGGACGAGCAGTACTTC.

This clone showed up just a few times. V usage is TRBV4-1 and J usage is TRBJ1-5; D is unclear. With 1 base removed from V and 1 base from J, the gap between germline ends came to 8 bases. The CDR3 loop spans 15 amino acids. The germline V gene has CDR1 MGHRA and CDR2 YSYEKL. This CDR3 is CASSQAWRSNQPQHF. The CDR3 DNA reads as TGCGCCAGCAGCCAAGCTTGGCGGAGCAATCAGCCCCAGCATTTT.